Listed below are T cell receptor beta chains from one sample, sequenced in a study of shared clonotypes between healthy human individuals. Clones were sequenced by immunoSEQ multiplex PCR, and TCRdb holds only the in-frame ones, with some missing. This sample has more than 2 million clones, with about 95% found just once. The sample comprised naive CD8+ T cells sorted from blood. These receptors were collected from a young man in good health. Each CDR3 is given with its conserved first and last residue. D genes are given only for firm matches. Size tells how often a clone was seen (once, few, many) or the class of an expanded clone, and some rows leave it out.

NA,NA,TRBJ1-1,TRBV4-1,14,TGCGCCAGCAGCTCCCGGGGCGGGAACACTGAAGCTTTCTTT,CASSSRGGNTEAFF
NA,TRBD1,TRBJ2-5,TRBV5-1,13,TGCGCCAGCAGCGGGGGACAGGAAGAGACCCAGTACTTC,CASSGGQEETQYF
NA,NA,TRBJ2-7,TRBV7-9,14,TGTGCCAGCAGCTTAGTGGGATCAGTCAACGAGCAGTACTTC,CASSLVGSVNEQYF
NA,NA,TRBJ2-7,TRBV27,13,TGTGCCAGCAGTTTATCCCTTTCCAACGAGCAGTACTTC,CASSLSLSNEQYF
NA,TRBD1,TRBJ2-5,TRBV2,15,TGTGCCAGCAGGACCGGGACAGGGGGCCGGGAGACCCAGTACTTC,CASRTGTGGRETQYF
NA,NA,TRBJ1-1,TRBV5-1,16,TGCGCCAGCAGCTTCAGCCGTCCGACGAAGAACACTGAAGCTTTCTTT,CASSFSRPTKNTEAFF
NA,NA,TRBJ2-3,TRBV7-9,13,TGTGCCAGCAGCTTAGCACTCAAGGATACGCAGTATTTT,CASSLALKDTQYF
NA,NA,TRBJ1-2,TRBV27,16,TGTGCCAGCCTGATCAGAGGAGGGGCCACCAACTATGGCTACACCTTC,CASLIRGGATNYGYTF
NA,TRBD1,TRBJ1-4,TRBV2,15,TGTGCCAGCAGTGAAGTGGGGACAGGGGTTGAAAAACTGTTTTTT,CASSEVGTGVEKLFF
NA,NA,TRBJ2-2,TRBV7-3,13,TGTGCCAGCAGCTTAGAGGGTCCCGGGGAGCTGTTTTTT,CASSLEGPGELFF
NA,TRBD1,TRBJ2-1,TRBV2,21,TGTGCCAGCAGTGAAGGTGAGGAGACAGGGGCCTACCTACACTCCTACAATGAGCAGTTCTTC,CASSEGEETGAYLHSYNEQFF
NA,TRBD2,TRBJ2-2,TRBV2,14,TGTGCCAGCGCCGCAGCGGGAGACACCGGGGAGCTGTTTTTT,CASAAAGDTGELFF
NA,TRBD2,TRBJ2-1,TRBV27,16,TGTGCCAGCAGTCTAAAGGGACTAGCGGGAGTTTATGAGCAGTTCTTC,CASSLKGLAGVYEQFF
NA,NA,TRBJ2-5,TRBV5-6,16,TGTGCCAGCAGCTTGGGAACCCGGGACTCCCAAGAGACCCAGTACTTC,CASSLGTRDSQETQYF
once,NA,TRBJ1-2,TRBV9,16,TGTGCCAGCAGCGTAGGAGGAGGATCCCCTAACTATGGCTACACCTTC,CASSVGGGSPNYGYTF
NA,NA,TRBJ1-2,TRBV7-2,17,TGTGCCAGCAGCACATCAGGCTTAGGGCCCCGGAGCTATGGCTACACCTTC,CASSTSGLGPRSYGYTF
NA,TRBD1,TRBJ2-2,TRBV2,16,TGTGCCAGCTCCGGAGAGGACAGGGAGAACACCGGGGAGCTGTTTTTT,CASSGEDRENTGELFF